The next 29 T cell receptor beta chains were all read from a single sample in a study of T cells in localized non-small cell lung cancer. Profiled with immunoSEQ multiplex PCR; TCRdb holds only in-frame clones, not every one. This sample has 26,000 or so clones, with around 90% found just once. Sequencing used peripheral blood, obtained before any cancer treatment. Receptors were obtained from a male donor aged 60 or older with stage I lung adenocarcinoma.

This clone was detected only once. The chain carries TRBV28 and TRBJ1-5; tentatively, D is TRBD1 (5 bases). This CDR3 contains 14 residues. V was shortened by 4 bases and J by 1 base, with 8 bases between the two germline ends. In germline, CDR1 is MDHEN, CDR2 SYDVKM. CDR3 in amino acids: CASSSGLSNQPQHF. The DNA for the CDR3 is TGTGCCAGCAGTTCAGGGTTGAGCAATCAGCCCCAGCATTTT.

CDR3 DNA sequence: TGTGCCAGCAGCCCCGCTGTGGGCGACTACACCGGGGAGCTGTTTTTT. This codes for CASSPAVGDYTGELFF. This chain links TRBV5-6 with TRBJ2-2, with D unresolved. Trimming stripped 4 bases from V and 3 bases from J, with 16 bases between. The germline V gene encodes CDR1 SGHDT and CDR2 YYEEEE. There are 16 residues in the CDR3.

The J gene is TRBJ1-1, the V gene TRBV6-5; D may be TRBD1 (5 bases). Germline CDR1 MNHEY, CDR2 SVGAGI. The CDR3 has 15 amino acids. Between the trimmed V and J ends, which lost 6 bases and 6 bases, there was a span of 20 bases. CDR3: CASRRDSWKEAEAFF. DNA for the CDR3: TGTGCCAGCAGACGGGACTCCTGGAAAGAGGCTGAAGCTTTCTTT.

The J gene is TRBJ2-5, the V gene TRBV5-1, with D possibly TRBD2 on 6 matching bases. V dropped 4 bases and J dropped 1 base, with 11 bases sitting between them. CDR3 size: 14 residues. Germline V lookup: CDR1 SGHRS, CDR2 YFSETQ. This chain's CDR3 is CASSPPSVQETQYF. CDR3 bases: TGCGCCAGCAGCCCCCCTAGCGTCCAAGAGACCCAGTACTTC.

This clone was detected only once. The rearrangement links TRBV5-1 to TRBJ1-1, with unresolved D. Germline V gives CDR1 SGHRS, CDR2 YFSETQ. The ends were cut back, 5 bases at V and 3 bases at J, with 11 bases in the middle. The CDR3 runs 13 residues. CDR3 loop: CASRGSGHTEAFF. The DNA for the CDR3 is TGCGCCAGCAGGGGGTCCGGACACACTGAAGCTTTCTTT.

The chain uses TRBV28 and TRBJ2-7; 7 positions agree with TRBD1. This CDR3 has 15 amino acids. The ends lost 6 bases at V and 4 bases at J; junction bases unmatched: 12. Per germline, CDR1 MDHEN and CDR2 SYDVKM. Written as DNA, the CDR3 is TGTGCCAGCAGCTCTAGCCACGAGGGGGCGTACGAGCAGTACTTC. Amino acid sequence: CASSSSHEGAYEQYF.

V usage is TRBV7-9 and J usage is TRBJ1-4; D is perhaps TRBD1 (5 bases). Germline-derived CDR1 and CDR2 are SEHNR and FQNEAQ (reference sequence). Deletions cut 3 bases from V and 5 bases from J, with 7 bases between. The CDR3 spans 13 residues. CDR3 in DNA: TGTGCCAGCAGCTTCCAGGGAAATGAAAAACTGTTTTTT. Translating it yields CASSFQGNEKLFF.

The chain uses TRBV11-2 and TRBJ2-3; D is uncertain. The CDR3 spans 15 residues. Trimming removed 1 base at V and 4 bases at J, with 12 bases between. CDR1 and CDR2 from the germline V gene are SGHAT and FQNNGV. The CDR3 DNA sequence: TGTGCCAGCAGCTTAGTCCCCGGCAGTGCAGATACGCAGTATTTT. Protein sequence: CASSLVPGSADTQYF.

This chain's CDR3 is CASSAEGYSNQPQHF. The CDR3 nucleotides read TGTGCCAGCAGCGCGGAGGGGTATAGCAATCAGCCCCAGCATTTT. The chain has TRBV9 and TRBJ1-5, with a possible D match to TRBD1 (5 bases). Germline CDR1 and CDR2: SGDLS and YYNGEE. Trimming left V 3 bases short and J 0 bases short, with 10 bases between. The CDR3 is 15 residues long.

Written as DNA, the CDR3 is TGTGCCAGCAGGGGGACAGGGCCCACAGATACGCAGTATTTT. Translated, it gives CASRGTGPTDTQYF. The V and J genes are TRBV28 and TRBJ2-3; 9 nucleotides line up with TRBD1. This CDR3 has 14 residues. V trimming: 6 bases; J trimming: 2 bases; junction bases outside the gene matches: 3. Germline V gene data show CDR1 as MDHEN and CDR2 as SYDVKM.

This rearrangement joins TRBV7-2 to TRBJ1-6, with no clear D. Trimming shortened V by 5 bases and J by 0 bases, and 20 bases separated the two germline ends. Germline lookup yields CDR1 SGHTA and CDR2 FQGNSA. This CDR3 is 19 amino acids long. CDR3 nucleotide sequence: TGTGCCAGCAGCACAAAACGAAATCAAGTTCTCTCCTATAATTCACCCCTCCACTTT. It encodes CASSTKRNQVLSYNSPLHF.

The V call is TRBV7-2, the J call TRBJ2-1, with D tentatively TRBD2 (6 bases). This CDR3 region has 15 residues. Deletions cut 1 base from V and 9 bases from J, with 16 bases between. Looked up from germline, CDR1 is SGHTA and CDR2 is FQGNSA. The CDR3 nucleotides read TGTGCCAGCAGCTTAGTCTTAGCGGCCTCGGGTGAGCAGTTCTTC. Its translation: CASSLVLAASGEQFF.

The V call is TRBV19, the J call TRBJ2-1; D could derive from TRBD1 or TRBD2 (5 bases each). V lost 5 bases, J lost 6 bases, and 20 bases lay in between. The CDR3 sequence is 16 residues long. CDR1 is LNHDA and CDR2 is SQIVND in the germline V gene (reference sequence). This chain's CDR3 is CASSFTGTPWANEQFF. In DNA, the CDR3 is TGTGCCAGTAGTTTCACCGGGACCCCCTGGGCCAATGAGCAGTTCTTC. The full variable domain, its missing parts supplied by reference TRBV19 and TRBJ2-1, is DGGITQSPKYLFRKEGQNVTLSCEQNLNHDAMYWYRQDPGQGLRLIYYSQIVNDFQKGDIAEGYSVSREKKESFPLTVTSAQKNPTAFYLCASSFTGTPWANEQFFGPGTRLTVL.

V and J are TRBV19 and TRBJ2-7, with 9 nucleotides matching TRBD2. CDR1 is LNHDA, CDR2 SQIVND, per germline (reference sequence). This CDR3 region has 15 residues. Trimming cost V 4 bases and J 2 bases; bases outside gene matches: 6. The CDR3 loop is CASSTYSGGAYEQYF. The CDR3 DNA reads TGTGCCAGTAGTACCTATAGCGGGGGTGCCTACGAGCAGTACTTC.

The genes are TRBV2 and TRBJ1-5; 7 bases line up with TRBD1. The CDR3 contains 18 residues. Germline lookup yields CDR1 SNHLY and CDR2 FYNNEI. Trimming at V came to 6 bases and at J to 5 bases, leaving 19 bases not matched to a gene. Written as DNA, the CDR3 is TGTGCCAGCAGCCACGCCCGCGGGAGAGGGGGCGCGGATCAGCCCCAGCATTTT. Translated, it gives CASSHARGRGGADQPQHF.

The chain employs TRBV7-9 and TRBJ1-2, with D possibly matching TRBD1 (5 bases). V lost 5 bases and J lost 5, with 21 bases in between. Germline V gene data show CDR1 as SEHNR and CDR2 as FQNEAQ (reference sequence). The CDR3 length is 16 residues. The CDR3 sequence: CASSPASGEGRYGYTF. The CDR3 nucleotides are TGTGCCAGCAGCCCCGCGTCCGGAGAGGGGAGGTATGGCTACACCTTC.

The chain employs TRBV7-3 and TRBJ1-1; D uncertain. Trimming shortened V by 0 bases and J by 1 base, and 3 bases separated the two germline ends. The CDR3 is 13 amino acids. In germline, CDR1 is SGHTA, CDR2 FQGTGA. Written as DNA, the CDR3 is TGTGCCAGCAGCTTAACAGGGAACACTGAAGCTTTCTTT. Translation: CASSLTGNTEAFF.

V usage is TRBV5-6 and J usage is TRBJ2-7; D is uncertain. The CDR3 spans 13 residues. The V and J ends lost 2 bases and 3 bases respectively, with 9 bases between them. Germline CDR1 SGHDT, CDR2 YYEEEE. This CDR3 is CASSFPGNYEQYF. The CDR3 bases are TGTGCCAGCAGCTTCCCAGGAAACTACGAGCAGTACTTC.

The V gene is TRBV5-6, the J gene TRBJ2-7; 8 nucleotides agree with TRBD1. The CDR3 covers 14 residues. The germline gives CDR1 SGHDT, CDR2 YYEEEE. The junction had 8 bases not matched to a gene; V was cut back by 4 bases and J by 5 bases. The DNA for the CDR3 is TGTGCCAGCAGCGGACAGGGTATTCTGGACGAGCAGTACTTC. It is translated as CASSGQGILDEQYF.

The gene calls are TRBV19 and TRBJ1-4; unclear D gene. Germline loops: CDR1 LNHDA, CDR2 SQIVND (reference sequence). The V end was cut by 3 bases, the J end by 4 bases, with 12 bases between. CDR3 length: 15 amino acids. The CDR3 region is CASSMRPGFNEKLFF. The CDR3 nucleotides are TGTGCCAGTAGTATGCGGCCGGGATTTAATGAAAAACTGTTTTTT.

The chain couples TRBV2 to TRBJ1-5, with D unresolved. This CDR3 is built from 13 residues. CDR1 is SNHLY and CDR2 is FYNNEI in the germline V gene. Trimming took 4 bases from V and 5 from J, leaving 9 bases between them. The CDR3 loop reads CASSVGPYQPQHF. The CDR3 DNA is TGTGCCAGCAGTGTCGGACCCTATCAGCCCCAGCATTTT.

This chain links TRBV7-2 with TRBJ2-7; D is unresolved. The CDR3 runs to 12 residues. V was shortened by 1 base and J by 9 bases, with 10 bases between the two germline ends. Germline assignment: CDR1 SGHTA and CDR2 FQGNSA. CDR3 in DNA: TGTGCCAGCAGCTTAGGTCGGCCAGGGCAGTACTTC. It codes for CASSLGRPGQYF. The variable domain in full, completed from reference TRBV7-2 and TRBJ2-7, reads GAGVSQSPSNKVTEKGKDVELRCDPISGHTALYWYRQSLGQGLEFLIYFQGNSAPDKSGLPSDRFSAERTGGSVSTLTIQRTQQEDSAVYLCASSLGRPGQYFGPGTRLTVT.

This chain connects TRBV30 to TRBJ2-5; 7 nucleotides agree with TRBD2. The germline V gene has CDR1 GTSNPN and CDR2 SVGIG (reference sequence). CDR3 length: 13 residues. V shed 1 base, J shed 5 bases, and the junction held 4 bases outside the gene matches. For the CDR3, the DNA is TGTGCCTGGAGTGGGACTAGTGCGGAGACCCAGTACTTC. Amino acid sequence: CAWSGTSAETQYF.

The J gene is TRBJ1-1, the V gene TRBV2, with no clear D. Trimming pared 6 bases from V and 3 bases from J, leaving 11 bases between. Germline CDR1 and CDR2: SNHLY and FYNNEI. The CDR3 length is 13 residues. The CDR3 DNA follows: TGTGCCAGCAGCCTTAGTTCGGACACTGAAGCTTTCTTT. It specifies CASSLSSDTEAFF.

The rearrangement links TRBV4-2 to TRBJ2-5; D remains unclear. V lost 0 bases and J 5 bases, leaving 10 bases between the germline ends. CDR3 length equals 14 residues. Per germline, CDR1 LGHNA and CDR2 YNFKEQ. As DNA, the CDR3 is TGTGCCAGCAGCCAAGATCTTGATCGCGAGACCCAGTACTTC. The encoded protein is CASSQDLDRETQYF.

The V call is TRBV7-2, the J call TRBJ2-7, with D possibly TRBD1 on 5 matching bases. The CDR3 is 15 amino acids. V was cut by 1 base and J by 0 bases, with 10 bases left in between. Germline loops: CDR1 SGHTA, CDR2 FQGNSA. The chain's CDR3 is CASSLVSGISYEQYF. Here the CDR3 DNA reads TGTGCCAGCAGCTTAGTCTCAGGGATCTCCTACGAGCAGTACTTC.

The rearrangement uses TRBV11-2 and TRBJ2-5; possibly TRBD1 for D (5 bases). Per germline, CDR1 SGHAT and CDR2 FQNNGV. Trimming pared 7 bases from V and 3 bases from J, leaving 12 bases between. This CDR3 has 13 residues. The CDR3 here is CASKSQGKETQYF. The CDR3 DNA sequence: TGTGCCAGCAAAAGCCAGGGTAAAGAGACCCAGTACTTC. The full variable domain, rest sourced from reference TRBV11-2 and TRBJ2-5, is EAGVAQSPRYKIIEKRQSVAFWCNPISGHATLYWYQQILGQGPKLLIQFQNNGVVDDSQLPKDRFSAERLKGVDSTLKIQPAKLEDSAVYLCASKSQGKETQYFGPGTRLLVL.

This clone was seen once. The gene calls are TRBV18 and TRBJ2-7; D is perhaps TRBD1 (6 bases). V dropped 0 bases and J dropped 2 bases, with 11 bases sitting between them. This CDR3 has 15 residues. Germline V gene sequence: CDR1 KGHSH, CDR2 LQKENI. The CDR3 spells CASSPPTQGPYEQYF. CDR3 nucleotide sequence: TGTGCCAGCTCACCACCAACACAGGGCCCCTACGAGCAGTACTTC.

This rearrangement joins TRBV18 to TRBJ1-1; D ambiguous. Germline CDR1 and CDR2: KGHSH and LQKENI. The CDR3 spans 14 residues. V shed 3 bases and J shed 1 base, with 9 bases lying between them. In DNA, the CDR3 is TGTGCCAGCTCACCTCAAGGAGAGAACACTGAAGCTTTCTTT. This sequence encodes CASSPQGENTEAFF.